These 9 T cell receptor beta chains came from one sample sequenced in a study of molecular identifiers for immune sequencing clone quantification. TCRdb analysed the PCR reads with MiXCR anew, one entry per CDR3 protein. The sample has 40,000 to 45,000 distinct CDR3 sequences, roughly 19% seen once; the top ten hold roughly 1%. The sequencing sample was made of naive CD8+ T cells from blood, with Jurkat cell RNA spiked in. Subset noted: FACS-sorted CD8+CD4-CCR7+CD45RA+ naive T cells. Receptor source: a human donor in good health. Some libraries in this study had Jurkat cell RNA spiked in.

With regard to this clonotype: Relative to the germline gene, one junction end is altered; a read error may explain this. The rearrangement links TRBV4-1 to TRBJ2-1; 8 bases agree with TRBD1. CDR1 MGHRA and CDR2 YSYEKL come from the germline V gene. This CDR3 is 16 amino acids long. CDR3 nucleotides: TGCGCCGGCAGCCTTACAGGGGGTTCTATTGGGAATGAGCAGTTCTTC. Translated, it gives CAGSLTGGSIGNEQFF.

A note on this clonotype: This may be a read error: a much more frequent sequence differs by one nucleotide. The chain carries TRBV20-1 and TRBJ2-4; D might be TRBD2 (5 bases). The CDR3 extends over 13 amino acids. The germline gives CDR1 DFQATT, CDR2 SNEGSKA (reference sequence). The CDR3 region is CSAAPLAKNLQYF. The CDR3 region has the DNA TGCAGTGCTGCGCCGCTAGCCAAAAACCTTCAGTACTTC.

There are many counts of this clonotype. This chain uses TRBV6-5 with TRBJ2-3, with D unresolved. V shed 6 bases and J shed 1 base, with 14 bases lying between them. The CDR3 loop spans 15 amino acids. Germline V gene data show CDR1 as MNHEY and CDR2 as SVGAGI. The CDR3 nucleotides are TGTGCCAGCAGCCTCCATACGCAAGGCACAGATACGCAGTATTTT. As protein: CASSLHTQGTDTQYF.

Many counts were recorded for this clonotype. The rearrangement links TRBV5-4 to TRBJ2-7, with no clear D. The V and J ends lost 2 bases and 5 bases respectively, with 11 bases between them. Germline V CDR1 and CDR2: SGHNT, YYREEE (reference sequence). CDR3 length: 13 residues. The CDR3 nucleotides read TGTGCCAGCAGCTTCGGGTACCAAGACGAGCAGTACTTC. Encoded protein: CASSFGYQDEQYF.

At least ten counts were recorded for this clonotype. The chain couples TRBV9 to TRBJ2-7; the D gene is possibly TRBD2 (5 bases). The germline V and J ends were trimmed by 3 bases and 0 bases, with 10 bases remaining between them. CDR1 is SGDLS and CDR2 is YYNGEE in the germline V gene. This CDR3 spans 14 amino acids. CDR3 amino acids: CASSDSGNSYEQYF. The CDR3 region has the DNA TGTGCCAGCAGCGATTCCGGGAACTCCTACGAGCAGTACTTC.

Many counts were recorded for this clonotype. V gene TRBV7-6 combines with J gene TRBJ2-3, with 9 bases fitting TRBD2. CDR3 length: 17 amino acids. After removal of 2 bases from V and 0 bases from J, the junction contained 6 bases not matched to a gene. The germline CDR1 and CDR2 sequences are SGHVS and FNYEAQ. The CDR3 region has the DNA TGTGCCAGCAGCTTAAGGGCTAGCGGGACGAGCACAGATACGCAGTATTTT. Amino acid sequence: CASSLRASGTSTDTQYF.

With regard to this clonotype: A much larger clone differs by one base, so this may be a read error. The gene calls are TRBV7-9 and TRBJ2-7, with D perhaps assigned TRBD1 or TRBD2 (5 bases each). Looked up from germline, CDR1 is SEHNR and CDR2 is FQNEAQ (reference sequence). This CDR3 is 15 amino acids long. V shed 5 bases and J shed 2 bases, with 16 bases lying between them. The CDR3 coding sequence is TGTGCCAGCAGCCTCGAGGGACGGATGCCCTACGAGCAGTACTTC. Its translation: CASSLEGRMPYEQYF.

This clonotype was counted many times. The chain employs TRBV3-1 and TRBJ2-5; 11 bases align to TRBD2. This CDR3 is built from 15 residues. The germline V gene has CDR1 LGHDT and CDR2 YNNKEL (reference sequence). With V trimmed by 2 bases and J by 6 bases, 5 bases remained unmatched. CDR3 sequence reads: CASSQKLAGEKTQYF. In DNA form, the CDR3 reads TGTGCCAGCAGCCAAAAACTAGCGGGGGAAAAGACCCAGTACTTC.

This clonotype was seen many times. The chain joins TRBV27 to TRBJ2-2; TRBD1 might be the D (5 bases). CDR1 MNHEY and CDR2 SMNVEV come from the germline V gene (reference sequence). V dropped 3 bases and J dropped 6 bases, with 14 bases sitting between them. CDR3 length: 15 residues. Here the CDR3 reads CASSLTATLPGELFF. CDR3 bases: TGTGCCAGCAGTTTGACAGCGACGCTTCCCGGGGAGCTGTTTTTT.